A selection of T cell receptor beta chains follows, all from one sample in a study of blood T cell repertoires in COVID-19. TCRdb's table, derived via immunoSEQ multiplex PCR, lists solely in-frame clones and lacks some. The sample yields 95,000 to 150,000 clones, roughly 88% seen once. Input material: peripheral blood. All receptors derive from a human donor in a cohort sampled during active COVID-19. Both conserved end residues are part of each CDR3. D genes are given only for firm matches. Only some rows state a clone size, as once, few, many or a class for expanded clones.

d_gene: -
v_gene: TRBV7-2
abundance: -
j_gene: TRBJ2-3
CDR3aa: CASSSIPTDTRYF
CDR3nt: TGTGCCAGCAGCTCTATCCCCACAGATACGCGGTATTTT

d_gene: -
v_gene: TRBV7-3
abundance: many
j_gene: TRBJ2-3
CDR3aa: CASSLNSGIGANTQYF
CDR3nt: TGTGCCAGCAGCTTAAATTCCGGGATAGGAGCGAATACGCAGTATTTT

d_gene: -
v_gene: TRBV3-1/TRBV3-2
abundance: -
j_gene: TRBJ2-3
CDR3aa: CASGERTTDTQYF
CDR3nt: TGTGCCAGCGGCGAGCGGACCACAGATACGCAGTATTTT

d_gene: TRBD1
v_gene: TRBV14
abundance: -
j_gene: TRBJ1-1
CDR3aa: CASSPQPGQGLKF
CDR3nt: TGTGCCAGCAGCCCCCAGCCGGGACAGGGGCTTAAATTT

d_gene: TRBD1
v_gene: TRBV4-1
abundance: -
j_gene: TRBJ1-1
CDR3aa: CASSRDGTGGARTEAFF
CDR3nt: TGCGCCAGCAGTCGTGATGGGACAGGGGGCGCAAGGACTGAAGCTTTCTTT

d_gene: -
v_gene: TRBV6-1
abundance: once
j_gene: TRBJ1-6
CDR3aa: CASSEARDYNSPLHF
CDR3nt: TGTGCCAGCAGTGAAGCGAGGGATTATAATTCACCCCTCCACTTT

d_gene: -
v_gene: TRBV19
abundance: -
j_gene: TRBJ1-1
CDR3aa: CASSIAAEAFF
CDR3nt: TGTGCCAGTAGTATAGCAGCTGAAGCTTTCTTT

d_gene: -
v_gene: TRBV6-2/TRBV6-3
abundance: -
j_gene: TRBJ1-2
CDR3aa: CASSPTGRANYGYTF
CDR3nt: TGTGCCAGCAGTCCAACAGGAAGAGCTAACTATGGCTACACCTTC

d_gene: TRBD2
v_gene: TRBV18
abundance: -
j_gene: TRBJ2-1
CDR3aa: CASSNSGRGDNEQFF
CDR3nt: TGTGCCAGCTCAAATAGCGGGAGGGGAGACAATGAGCAGTTCTTC

d_gene: TRBD2
v_gene: TRBV4-3
abundance: -
j_gene: TRBJ2-2
CDR3aa: CASSQDRVWMASGNTGELFF
CDR3nt: TGCGCCAGCAGCCAAGATAGAGTCTGGATGGCTAGCGGGAACACCGGGGAGCTGTTTTTT

d_gene: TRBD2
v_gene: TRBV15
abundance: few
j_gene: TRBJ2-3
CDR3aa: CATSREARGLDTQYF
CDR3nt: TGTGCCACCAGTCGGGAGGCCCGGGGTCTAGATACGCAGTATTTT

d_gene: TRBD2
v_gene: TRBV15
abundance: -
j_gene: TRBJ2-1
CDR3aa: CATSREGLAANEQFF
CDR3nt: TGTGCCACCAGCAGAGAAGGACTAGCTGCTAATGAGCAGTTCTTC

d_gene: TRBD1
v_gene: TRBV6-5
abundance: -
j_gene: TRBJ2-5
CDR3aa: CASKGQIQETQYF
CDR3nt: TGTGCCAGCAAGGGACAGATCCAAGAGACCCAGTACTTC

d_gene: TRBD2
v_gene: TRBV18
abundance: -
j_gene: TRBJ2-5
CDR3aa: CASGSGAGVQETQYF
CDR3nt: TGTGCCAGCGGGAGTGGCGCGGGAGTCCAAGAGACCCAGTACTTC

d_gene: TRBD1
v_gene: TRBV13
abundance: -
j_gene: TRBJ2-7
CDR3aa: CASSVGMTGGLYF
CDR3nt: TGTGCCAGCAGCGTGGGGATGACAGGGGGCCTGTACTTC

d_gene: -
v_gene: TRBV7-2
abundance: -
j_gene: TRBJ2-1
CDR3aa: CASSLAVIDQVEQFF
CDR3nt: TGTGCCAGCAGCTTAGCGGTAATAGATCAGGTTGAGCAGTTCTTC

d_gene: TRBD1
v_gene: TRBV2
abundance: -
j_gene: TRBJ1-2
CDR3aa: CASSNEGDRGASRGYTF
CDR3nt: TGTGCCAGCAGTAACGAAGGGGACAGGGGCGCTTCACGTGGCTACACCTTC

d_gene: -
v_gene: TRBV6-6
abundance: once
j_gene: TRBJ2-7
CDR3aa: CASSSALTATYEQYF
CDR3nt: TGTGCCAGCAGCTCCGCCCTGACAGCTACCTACGAGCAGTACTTC

d_gene: -
v_gene: TRBV12-3/TRBV12-4
abundance: -
j_gene: TRBJ1-2
CDR3aa: CASSRDRNYGYTF
CDR3nt: TGTGCCAGCAGCCGTGACAGGAACTATGGCTACACCTTC

d_gene: TRBD2
v_gene: TRBV20-1
abundance: few
j_gene: TRBJ2-3
CDR3aa: CSASPLTLAGETDTQYF
CDR3nt: TGCAGTGCTAGTCCCCTGACCCTAGCGGGAGAAACAGATACGCAGTATTTT

d_gene: -
v_gene: TRBV3-1/TRBV3-2
abundance: -
j_gene: TRBJ1-2
CDR3aa: CASSQSVNGYTF
CDR3nt: TGTGCCAGCAGCCAATCAGTGAATGGCTACACCTTC

d_gene: TRBD1
v_gene: TRBV28
abundance: once
j_gene: TRBJ2-6
CDR3aa: CASRYRGRAYGANVLTF
CDR3nt: TGTGCCAGCAGATACAGGGGGCGCGCGTATGGGGCCAACGTCCTGACTTTC

d_gene: TRBD2
v_gene: TRBV9
abundance: -
j_gene: TRBJ2-3
CDR3aa: CASNVAGDPSTDTQYF
CDR3nt: TGTGCCAGCAATGTAGCGGGAGACCCTAGCACAGATACGCAGTATTTT

d_gene: TRBD1
v_gene: TRBV7-2
abundance: -
j_gene: TRBJ2-7
CDR3aa: CASSSQDRVRNEQYF
CDR3nt: TGTGCCAGCAGCTCGCAGGACAGGGTGAGGAACGAGCAGTACTTC

d_gene: -
v_gene: TRBV2
abundance: few
j_gene: TRBJ1-6
CDR3aa: CASTTQPNSPLHF
CDR3nt: TGTGCCAGCACGACACAGCCTAATTCACCCCTCCACTTT

d_gene: -
v_gene: TRBV29-1
abundance: -
j_gene: TRBJ1-1
CDR3aa: CSVGQGSASEAFF
CDR3nt: TGCAGCGTTGGTCAGGGATCTGCATCTGAAGCTTTCTTT

d_gene: TRBD1
v_gene: TRBV12-3/TRBV12-4
abundance: -
j_gene: TRBJ2-2
CDR3aa: CAILQGLGGELFF
CDR3nt: TGTGCCATCCTACAGGGGTTGGGCGGGGAGCTGTTTTTT

d_gene: -
v_gene: TRBV7-8
abundance: -
j_gene: TRBJ1-1
CDR3aa: CALWTRDHMNTEAFF
CDR3nt: TGTGCCCTCTGGACTAGGGACCACATGAACACTGAAGCTTTCTTT

d_gene: -
v_gene: TRBV7-9
abundance: -
j_gene: TRBJ2-6
CDR3aa: CASSFGASGANVLTF
CDR3nt: TGTGCCAGCAGCTTCGGTGCTTCTGGGGCCAACGTCCTGACTTTC

d_gene: TRBD2
v_gene: TRBV3-1/TRBV3-2
abundance: -
j_gene: TRBJ2-1
CDR3aa: CASSRTPPGGSRGEQFF
CDR3nt: TGTGCCAGCAGCCGCACTCCACCGGGAGGATCCCGTGGTGAGCAGTTCTTC

d_gene: -
v_gene: TRBV29-1
abundance: -
j_gene: TRBJ2-7
CDR3aa: CSVGVGRDEQYF
CDR3nt: TGCAGCGTTGGGGTAGGCCGGGACGAGCAGTACTTC

d_gene: -
v_gene: TRBV7-2
abundance: few
j_gene: TRBJ2-7
CDR3aa: CASSFGSYEQYF
CDR3nt: TGTGCCAGCAGCTTTGGCAGCTACGAGCAGTACTTC

d_gene: TRBD2
v_gene: TRBV15
abundance: -
j_gene: TRBJ2-1
CDR3aa: CATWTVVSSGTYNEQFF
CDR3nt: TGTGCCACTTGGACTGTGGTCTCTAGCGGAACCTACAATGAGCAGTTCTTC

d_gene: -
v_gene: TRBV9
abundance: -
j_gene: TRBJ1-4
CDR3aa: CASSVGHANEKLFF
CDR3nt: TGTGCCAGCAGCGTGGGCCACGCTAATGAAAAACTGTTTTTT

d_gene: TRBD2
v_gene: TRBV11-2
abundance: -
j_gene: TRBJ2-1
CDR3aa: CASSLGGRGNNEQFF
CDR3nt: TGTGCCAGCAGCTTAGGAGGGAGGGGCAACAATGAGCAGTTCTTC

d_gene: -
v_gene: TRBV4-3
abundance: -
j_gene: TRBJ2-5
CDR3aa: CASSQVPNQETQYF
CDR3nt: TGCGCCAGCAGCCAAGTTCCTAACCAAGAGACCCAGTACTTC

d_gene: TRBD1
v_gene: TRBV19
abundance: -
j_gene: TRBJ1-5
CDR3aa: CASSIDGTEYPQHF
CDR3nt: TGTGCCAGTAGTATAGATGGGACAGAATACCCCCAGCATTTT

d_gene: TRBD1
v_gene: TRBV5-4
abundance: -
j_gene: TRBJ1-4
CDR3aa: CASSIGQGATNEKLFF
CDR3nt: TGTGCCAGCAGCATCGGACAGGGGGCAACTAATGAAAAACTGTTTTTT

d_gene: -
v_gene: TRBV5-4
abundance: -
j_gene: TRBJ2-2
CDR3aa: CASSRSSGVASGELFF
CDR3nt: TGTGCCAGCAGCAGGAGCTCGGGGGTCGCCAGCGGGGAGCTGTTTTTT

d_gene: TRBD2
v_gene: TRBV27
abundance: -
j_gene: TRBJ2-7
CDR3aa: CASSPLAGTYEQYF
CDR3nt: TGTGCCAGCAGTCCCTTAGCGGGGACCTACGAGCAGTACTTC

d_gene: TRBD2
v_gene: TRBV11-3
abundance: -
j_gene: TRBJ2-3
CDR3aa: CASSPGLAGGRPQLRDTQYF
CDR3nt: TGTGCCAGCAGCCCTGGACTAGCGGGAGGGCGCCCTCAATTGCGGGATACGCAGTATTTT

d_gene: -
v_gene: TRBV6-5
abundance: -
j_gene: TRBJ2-3
CDR3aa: CASSWRKADTQYF
CDR3nt: TGTGCCAGCAGCTGGAGGAAGGCAGATACGCAGTATTTT

d_gene: -
v_gene: TRBV2
abundance: -
j_gene: TRBJ1-3
CDR3aa: CASGTGEGTIYF
CDR3nt: TGTGCCAGCGGTACGGGGGAAGGCACCATATATTTT

d_gene: -
v_gene: TRBV19
abundance: -
j_gene: TRBJ1-1
CDR3aa: CASSIVGENTEAFF
CDR3nt: TGTGCCAGTAGTATAGTGGGCGAAAACACTGAAGCTTTCTTT

d_gene: TRBD1
v_gene: TRBV28
abundance: few
j_gene: TRBJ1-4
CDR3aa: CALRRGRIGKLFF
CDR3nt: TGTGCCCTGAGGAGGGGGCGCATCGGAAAACTGTTTTTT

d_gene: -
v_gene: TRBV10-3
abundance: -
j_gene: TRBJ2-2
CDR3aa: CAISDRGASTGELFF
CDR3nt: TGTGCCATCAGTGACAGGGGGGCGAGCACCGGGGAGCTGTTTTTT

d_gene: -
v_gene: TRBV3-1/TRBV3-2
abundance: few
j_gene: TRBJ1-1
CDR3aa: CASSQFRVTEAFF
CDR3nt: TGTGCCAGCAGCCAATTCAGGGTCACTGAAGCTTTCTTT

d_gene: -
v_gene: TRBV6-5
abundance: -
j_gene: TRBJ2-7
CDR3aa: CASRKTGLLFYEQYF
CDR3nt: TGTGCCAGCAGGAAGACAGGACTCCTCTTCTACGAGCAGTACTTC

d_gene: TRBD1
v_gene: TRBV24-1
abundance: few
j_gene: TRBJ1-2
CDR3aa: CATSDAGTGVSSGYTF
CDR3nt: TGTGCCACCAGTGACGCCGGGACAGGGGTTTCTAGTGGCTACACCTTC

d_gene: TRBD2
v_gene: TRBV5-1
abundance: -
j_gene: TRBJ2-7
CDR3aa: CASRPSGSWGEQYF
CDR3nt: TGCGCCAGCCGACCTAGCGGGAGCTGGGGCGAGCAGTACTTC

d_gene: -
v_gene: TRBV7-2
abundance: few
j_gene: TRBJ2-7
CDR3aa: CASSLAIGGRSYEQYF
CDR3nt: TGTGCCAGCAGCTTAGCGATCGGAGGTCGCTCCTACGAGCAGTACTTC

d_gene: TRBD1
v_gene: TRBV24-1
abundance: -
j_gene: TRBJ2-1
CDR3aa: CATSDHGLTGGGEQFF
CDR3nt: TGTGCCACCAGTGATCATGGACTCACAGGGGGCGGTGAGCAGTTCTTC

d_gene: TRBD2
v_gene: TRBV7-9
abundance: -
j_gene: TRBJ2-1
CDR3aa: CASSLVGLAGSSYNEQFF
CDR3nt: TGTGCCAGCAGCTTAGTAGGACTAGCGGGGAGCTCCTACAATGAGCAGTTCTTC